One and the same sample provided the 16 T cell receptor beta chains below, sequenced in a study of early T cells in non-severe SARS-CoV-2 infection. TCRdb recomputed calls from the 5' RACE reads with MiXCR, one row per CDR3 protein. The sample includes around 28,000 distinct CDR3 sequences, approximately 5.4% of them seen just once. The sequenced material came from whole blood. Receptors originate from an adult who was a healthcare worker with PCR-confirmed SARS-CoV-2 infection or an uninfected control (not recorded which).

The chain links TRBV9 to TRBJ2-7, with 8 positions matching TRBD1. The CDR3 length is 15 residues. Per the germline V gene, CDR1 is SGDLS and CDR2 is YYNGEE. Germline trimming cut 4 bases from V and 2 bases from J; bases unmatched to any gene: 8. The CDR3 bases are TGTGCCAGCAGCCTCAACGCACAGGGGGCCTACGAGCAGTACTTC. Its protein is CASSLNAQGAYEQYF. Filled out from reference TRBV9 and TRBJ2-7, the complete variable domain reads DSGVTQTPKHLITATGQRVTLRCSPRSGDLSVYWYQQSLDQGLQFLIQYYNGEERAKGNILERFSAQQFPDLHSELNLSSLELGDSALYFCASSLNAQGAYEQYFGPGTRLTVT.

In its sample, this clonotype is medium-sized. The chain carries TRBV9 and TRBJ2-3; 7 nucleotides agree with TRBD1. The CDR3 runs to 16 residues. Germline trimming cut 2 bases from V and 1 base from J; bases unmatched to any gene: 7. Germline values: CDR1 SGDLS, CDR2 YYNGEE. CDR3 protein: CASSVRQGVGTDTQYF. CDR3 bases: TGTGCCAGCAGCGTGAGACAGGGTGTAGGCACAGATACGCAGTATTTT.

The sample holds a few counts of this clonotype. A read error may account for a junction end that differs from germline. V usage is TRBV7-2 and J usage is TRBJ1-3; D unresolved. Germline V gene lookup returns CDR1 SGHTA and CDR2 FQGNSA. CDR3 length equals 15 residues. Written as DNA, the CDR3 is TGTGCCAGCAGTCGCGACCGAAACTCTGAAAACACCATATATTTT. Translation gives CASSRDRNSENTIYF.

This clonotype was seen at least ten times. The chain carries TRBV3-1 and TRBJ1-1; D is unclear. This CDR3 is built from 15 residues. In germline, CDR1 is LGHDT, CDR2 YNNKEL (reference sequence). V dropped 3 bases and J dropped 7 bases, with 18 bases sitting between them. CDR3 nucleotides: TGTGCCAGCAGCCAGGCCGCCCCCCGCTACAGTGAAGCTTTCTTT. Protein: CASSQAAPRYSEAFF. The whole variable domain, filled in from reference TRBV3-1 and TRBJ1-1, reads DTAVSQTPKYLVTQMGNDKSIKCEQNLGHDTMYWYKQDSKKFLKIMFSYNNKELIINETVPNRFSPKSPDKAHLNLHINSLELGDSAVYFCASSQAAPRYSEAFFGQGTRLTVV.

This clonotype was detected many times. This chain uses TRBV28 with TRBJ2-3; D tentatively reads TRBD1 or TRBD2 (6 bases each). Per germline, CDR1 MDHEN and CDR2 SYDVKM. The ends were cut back, 6 bases at V and 0 bases at J, with 13 bases in the middle. The CDR3 spans 15 residues. CDR3 region: CASSSGDISTDTQYF. CDR3 coding DNA: TGTGCCAGCAGCTCGGGGGACATTAGCACAGATACGCAGTATTTT. Full variable domain (outside the CDR3, taken from reference TRBV28 and TRBJ2-3): DVKVTQSSRYLVKRTGEKVFLECVQDMDHENMFWYRQDPGLGLRLIYFSYDVKMKEKGDIPEGYSVSREKKERFSLILESASTNQTSMYLCASSSGDISTDTQYFGPGTRLTVL.

This clonotype has ten or more counts. The chain uses TRBV18 and TRBJ1-1, with a possible D match to TRBD1 (6 bases). This CDR3 region has 14 residues. V lost 6 bases to trimming and J lost 0 bases, with 11 bases between them. CDR1 KGHSH and CDR2 LQKENI come from the germline V gene. CDR3 sequence: CASSPGQLNTEAFF. CDR3 DNA: TGTGCCAGCTCGCCCGGACAGCTGAACACTGAAGCTTTCTTT.

This clonotype was seen repeatedly, ten times or more. V and J are TRBV7-9 and TRBJ2-7; a possible D gene is TRBD1 (5 bases). The V gene's germline CDR1 is SEHNR and CDR2 FQNEAQ (reference sequence). The CDR3 contains 15 residues. Deletions cut 5 bases from V and 2 bases from J, with 16 bases between. The DNA for the CDR3 is TGTGCCAGCAGCCTAAGGGGCGGAAATACCTACGAGCAGTACTTC. The encoded protein is CASSLRGGNTYEQYF.

V and J are TRBV7-3 and TRBJ2-5; 9 nucleotides agree with TRBD1. The germline CDR1 and CDR2 sequences are SGHTA and FQGTGA. The CDR3 sequence is 13 residues long. Trimming cost V 5 bases and J 5 bases; bases outside gene matches: 3. The CDR3 bases are TGTGCCAGCAGCGCGGGACAGGGTGAGACCCAGTACTTC. Amino acid sequence: CASSAGQGETQYF. Combining the CDR3 with reference TRBV7-3 and TRBJ2-5 gives the whole variable domain GAGVSQTPSNKVTEKGKYVELRCDPISGHTALYWYRQSLGQGPEFLIYFQGTGAADDSGLPNDRFFAVRPEGSVSTLKIQRTERGDSAVYLCASSAGQGETQYFGPGTRLLVL.

In its sample, this clonotype was seen a few times. The chain combines TRBV6-5 with TRBJ2-2; tentative D call: TRBD2 (5 bases). The V end was cut by 4 bases, the J end by 3 bases, with 9 bases between. Germline loops: CDR1 MNHEY, CDR2 SVGAGI. This CDR3 has 14 residues. CDR3 nucleotides: TGTGCCAGCAGTTTAGAGAGGGACACCGGGGAGCTGTTTTTT. Translated: CASSLERDTGELFF.

There are many counts of this clonotype. The V call is TRBV5-1, the J call TRBJ1-1; no clear D gene. CDR1 and CDR2 (germline): SGHRS, YFSETQ. Trimming took 5 bases from V and 0 from J, leaving 11 bases between them. This CDR3 is built from 14 residues. CDR3 residues: CASRVDSMNTEAFF. CDR3 nucleotides: TGCGCCAGCAGAGTTGACTCCATGAACACTGAAGCTTTCTTT.

Comment on this clonotype: This clone may be a read error of a much larger clone one base away. This CDR3 is missing its conserved last phenylalanine or tryptophan, likely due to a read error. The rearrangement uses TRBV6-4 and TRBJ2-6; D unresolved. V was trimmed by 7 bases and J by 0 bases, leaving 4 bases between them. This CDR3 region has 13 residues. The germline CDR1 and CDR2 sequences are MRHNA and SNTAGT. CDR3: CASTGSGANVLTL. The CDR3 nucleotides read TGTGCCAGCACCGGCTCTGGGGCCAACGTCCTGACTCTC.

This clonotype was seen ten or more times. V is TRBV12-3 or TRBV12-4 and J is TRBJ2-5; 10 bases are shared with TRBD1. The trim removed 1 base at V and 6 bases at J, leaving 8 bases unmatched. This CDR3 is 16 amino acids long. Here the CDR3 reads CASSLGRGQGMKTQYF. In DNA form, the CDR3 reads TGTGCCAGCAGTTTAGGCAGGGGACAGGGGATGAAGACCCAGTACTTC.

The sample holds many counts of this clonotype. V is TRBV6-4 and J is TRBJ1-1, with TRBD1 identical over 8 bases. The CDR3 runs 14 residues. Unmatched junction bases numbered 7, after V lost 6 bases and J lost 4 bases. From germline, CDR1 is MRHNA and CDR2 SNTAGT. The CDR3: CASRRRTGSTEAFF. Here the CDR3 DNA reads TGTGCCAGCAGACGGCGGACAGGGTCCACTGAAGCTTTCTTT.

This clonotype came up a few times. This chain connects TRBV20-1 to TRBJ2-2; D might be TRBD2 (6 bases). This CDR3 contains 15 residues. In germline, CDR1 is DFQATT, CDR2 SNEGSKA (reference sequence). Trimming took off 3 bases at V and 1 base at J, with 12 bases between the two ends. CDR3 region: CSASPGRGNTGELFF. DNA for the CDR3: TGCAGTGCTAGTCCCGGGAGAGGGAACACCGGGGAGCTGTTTTTT.

This clonotype has ten or more counts. The CDR3 protein is CSAAGSNGANVLTF. Here the CDR3 DNA reads TGCAGTGCTGCCGGGAGTAATGGGGCCAACGTCCTGACTTTC. The chain couples TRBV20-1 to TRBJ2-6, with D perhaps matching TRBD2 (6 bases). CDR3 length: 14 amino acids. V lost 5 bases and J 3 bases, leaving 11 bases between the germline ends. The germline V gene has CDR1 DFQATT and CDR2 SNEGSKA (reference sequence).

This clonotype has a count of ten or more. The V call is TRBV18, the J call TRBJ1-1; D gene ambiguous. Trimming cost V 1 base and J 2 bases, with 11 bases left between them. CDR1 and CDR2 from the germline V gene are KGHSH and LQKENI. The CDR3 is 15 amino acids. The CDR3 nucleotides read TGTGCCAGCTCACCACTTACGGATGTAAACACTGAAGCTTTCTTT. Its protein is CASSPLTDVNTEAFF.